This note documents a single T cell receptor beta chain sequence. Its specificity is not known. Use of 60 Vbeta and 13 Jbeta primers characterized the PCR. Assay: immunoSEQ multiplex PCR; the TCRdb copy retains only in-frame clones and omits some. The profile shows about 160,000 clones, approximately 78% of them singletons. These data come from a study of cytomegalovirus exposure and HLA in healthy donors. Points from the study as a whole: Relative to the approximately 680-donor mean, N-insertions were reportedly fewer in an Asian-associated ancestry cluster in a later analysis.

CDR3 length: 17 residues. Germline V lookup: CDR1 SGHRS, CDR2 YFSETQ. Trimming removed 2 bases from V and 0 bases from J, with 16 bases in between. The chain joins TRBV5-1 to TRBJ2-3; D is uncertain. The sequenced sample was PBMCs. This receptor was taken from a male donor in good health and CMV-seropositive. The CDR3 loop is CASSLGRAPSSTDTQYF. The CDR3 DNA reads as TGCGCCAGCAGCTTAGGTCGAGCGCCGTCTAGCACAGATACGCAGTATTTT.